This T cell receptor (beta chain) was profiled in a study of blood T cell repertoires in COVID-19 (TCRdb year 2020). Context from the whole study: Samples from collaborators originated in the United States, Italy and Spain and spanned both the acute and convalescent phases of COVID-19. The prospective study material was composed of cDNA or gDNA derived from T cells, B-cell-depleted T cells, or PBMCs. Deeply sampled blood TCRbeta repertoires from subjects exposed to, actively infected with, or recovered from COVID-19 were included in the dataset. The repertoires were released in a freely available public database meant as a resource for research on the immune response to SARS-CoV-2. Samples were obtained from the ongoing ImmuneRACE study (first 160 participants) and from 1,000 to 1,500 subjects provided by 6 global collaborators. A de-identified subject ID, COVID-19 status, age in years and sex were almost always included in the sample metadata. HLA class I and class II types, where available, came from metadata supplied by the sample provider rather than from assay-based typing. Overall results and qualifications from the work: Clinical and demographic metadata were provided uncurated, with the amount varying by source and participant.

V loses 6 bases at its end and J loses 4 bases; junction bases beyond the gene matches: 9. From cysteine to phenylalanine, the CDR3 is 15 amino acids long. Left in the record is the CDR3 DNA by itself, 45 bases read in frame from the first base. Based on the germline V gene, the CDR1 and CDR2 sequences are SGHTS and YDEGEE. The collaborating institutions used their own protocols to collect whole blood in K2EDTA tubes. Collaborator samples were shipped for TCRbeta analysis as frozen whole blood, isolated PBMCs, or DNA extracted from either sample type. With respect to this clone: The antigen it recognizes is unknown. Base qualities were left out, and no much larger clone turns up one base away.

TCRbeta CDR3 regions were amplified from genomic DNA by means of the immunoSEQ Assay, a bias-controlled multiplex PCR. Regarding the original processing steps: The number of nucleated cells in each sample was estimated from the amplification of reference gene primers within the assay. To quantify the absolute abundance of each unique TCRbeta CDR3 rearrangement, sequence reads were collapsed and filtered. For each sample, productive Simpson clonality was calculated by taking the square root of Simpson's diversity index across productive rearrangements. This is the immuneACCESS table as TCRdb keeps it, with only in-frame sequences that have V and J called. A part of the clones is gone; compared with another copy, unresolved V genes explain less than half, and the rest is unexplained. The D gene and trimming were derived from the DNA, and the V and J assignments and clone size from that table. This sample comprises roughly 100,000 clones, around 82% of them detected only once. The top ten clonotypes cover under 5.5% of the sample.

The receptor's source is a man in his sixties with acute or convalescent COVID-19. Sequenced input: peripheral blood. The chain joins TRBV5-8 to TRBJ1-2; 10 central nucleotides agree with TRBD1. Read as DNA, the sequence is TGTGCCAGCAATAACCGGGACAGGGGCCTCTATGGCTACACCTTC. It translates to CASNNRDRGLYGYTF.